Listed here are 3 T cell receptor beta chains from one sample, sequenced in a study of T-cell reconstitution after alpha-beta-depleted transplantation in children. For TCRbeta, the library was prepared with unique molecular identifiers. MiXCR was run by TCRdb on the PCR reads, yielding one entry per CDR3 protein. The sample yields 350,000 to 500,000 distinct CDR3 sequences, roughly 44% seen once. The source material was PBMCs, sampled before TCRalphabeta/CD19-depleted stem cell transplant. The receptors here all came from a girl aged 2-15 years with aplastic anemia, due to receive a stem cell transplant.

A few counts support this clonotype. The chain's CDR3 is CSARVSGRRLTYEQYF. As DNA, the CDR3 is TGCAGTGCTAGAGTTAGCGGCCGGAGGCTCACCTACGAGCAGTACTTC. V usage is TRBV20-1 and J usage is TRBJ2-7, with a weak D call TRBD2 (6 bases). CDR3 length: 16 amino acids. Germline-derived CDR1 and CDR2 are DFQATT and SNEGSKA (reference sequence). V shed 1 base and J shed 2 bases, with 18 bases lying between them.

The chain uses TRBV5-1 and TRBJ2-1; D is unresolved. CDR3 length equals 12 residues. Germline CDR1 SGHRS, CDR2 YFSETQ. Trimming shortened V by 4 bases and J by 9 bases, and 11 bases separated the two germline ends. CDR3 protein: CASSLPASEQFF. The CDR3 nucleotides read TGCGCCAGCAGCCTCCCGGCGTCTGAGCAGTTCTTC.

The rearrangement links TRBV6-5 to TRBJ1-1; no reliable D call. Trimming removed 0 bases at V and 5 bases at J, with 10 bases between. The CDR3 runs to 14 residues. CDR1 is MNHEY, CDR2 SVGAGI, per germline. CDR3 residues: CASSYSGWETEAFF. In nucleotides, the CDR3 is TGTGCCAGCAGTTACTCTGGCTGGGAGACTGAAGCTTTCTTT.